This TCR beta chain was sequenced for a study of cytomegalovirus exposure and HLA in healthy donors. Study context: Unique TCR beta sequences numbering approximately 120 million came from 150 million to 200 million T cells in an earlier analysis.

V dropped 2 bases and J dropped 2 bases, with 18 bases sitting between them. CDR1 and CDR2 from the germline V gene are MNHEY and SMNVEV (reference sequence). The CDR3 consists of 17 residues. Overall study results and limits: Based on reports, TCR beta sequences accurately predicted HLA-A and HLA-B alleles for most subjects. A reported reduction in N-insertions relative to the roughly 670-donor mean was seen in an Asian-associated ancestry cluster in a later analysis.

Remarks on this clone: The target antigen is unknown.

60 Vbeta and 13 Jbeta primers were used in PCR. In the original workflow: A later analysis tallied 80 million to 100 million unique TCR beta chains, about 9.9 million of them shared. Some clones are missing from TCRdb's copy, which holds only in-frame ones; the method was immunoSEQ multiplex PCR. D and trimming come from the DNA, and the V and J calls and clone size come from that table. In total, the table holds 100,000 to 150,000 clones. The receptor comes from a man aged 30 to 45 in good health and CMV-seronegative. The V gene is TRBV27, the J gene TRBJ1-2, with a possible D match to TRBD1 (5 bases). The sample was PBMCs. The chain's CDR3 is CASSLTGSAPGNYGYTF. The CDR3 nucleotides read TGTGCCAGCAGTTTAACAGGCTCTGCCCCTGGGAACTATGGCTACACCTTC.